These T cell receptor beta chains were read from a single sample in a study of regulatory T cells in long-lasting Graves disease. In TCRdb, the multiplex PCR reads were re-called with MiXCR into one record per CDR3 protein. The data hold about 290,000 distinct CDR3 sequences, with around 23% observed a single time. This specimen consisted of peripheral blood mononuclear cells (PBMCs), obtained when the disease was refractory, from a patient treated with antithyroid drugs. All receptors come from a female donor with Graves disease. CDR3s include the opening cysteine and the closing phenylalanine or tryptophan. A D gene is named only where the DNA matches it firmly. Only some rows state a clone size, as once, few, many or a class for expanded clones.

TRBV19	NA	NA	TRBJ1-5	TGTGCCAGTAGTATCAGGGTGGGTCAGCCCCAGCATTTT	CASSIRVGQPQHF
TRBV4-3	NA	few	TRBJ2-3	TGCGCCAGCAGCCAAGATATTTTCCCCGTGACACCGGCAGATACGCAGTATTTT	CASSQDIFPVTPADTQYF
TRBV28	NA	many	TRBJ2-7	TGTGCCAGCAGCCCCCGTGCCAGCGGAGGGTCCTACGAGCAGTACTTC	CASSPRASGGSYEQYF
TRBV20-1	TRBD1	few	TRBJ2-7	TGCAGTGCTAGAAAAACACTCACAGGGGTCTACGAGCAGTACTTC	CSARKTLTGVYEQYF
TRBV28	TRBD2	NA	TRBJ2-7	TGTGCCAGCAGCTTAGCGGGATTTTCTCGGGAGCAGTACTTC	CASSLAGFSREQYF
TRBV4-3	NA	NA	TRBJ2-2	TGCGCCAGCAGCCATGACCTAGCGAGGACGAACACCGGGGAGCTGTTTTTT	CASSHDLARTNTGELFF
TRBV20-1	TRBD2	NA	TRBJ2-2	TGCAGTGCTCCCTTGCGGGAGGGCCGGGCCGGGGAGCTGTTTTTT	CSAPLREGRAGELFF
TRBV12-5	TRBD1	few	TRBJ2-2	TGTGCTAGTGGTTTAATAGGGGGACAGCCAGACACCGGGGAGCTGTTTTTT	CASGLIGGQPDTGELFF
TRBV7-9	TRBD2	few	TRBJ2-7	TGTGCCAGCAGTCGTAGCGGGACTACCTCCTACGAGCAGTACTTC	CASSRSGTTSYEQYF
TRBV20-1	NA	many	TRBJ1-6	TGCAGTGTCCAACCGGGACGGAGTAATTCACCCCTCCACTTT	CSVQPGRSNSPLHF
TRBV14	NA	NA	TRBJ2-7	TGTGCCAGCAGCCTTACAGGGTTAAAGCAGTACTTC	CASSLTGLKQYF
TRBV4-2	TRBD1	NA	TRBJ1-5	TGTGCCAGCAGCCAAGTTACCGGGACAGGGGGTGGTCAGCCCCAGCATTTT	CASSQVTGTGGGQPQHF
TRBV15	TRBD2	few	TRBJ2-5	TGTGCCACCAGCCCGGGAGGGCTGTACCAAGAGACCCAGTACTTC	CATSPGGLYQETQYF
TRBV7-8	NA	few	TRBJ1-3	TGTGCCAGCAGCCCCGCAGGGGCGTCCGGAAACACCATATATTTT	CASSPAGASGNTIYF
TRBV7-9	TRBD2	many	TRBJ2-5	TGTGCCAGCAGCTTCGCTAGCGGGAGTTTGGAGACCCAGTACTTC	CASSFASGSLETQYF
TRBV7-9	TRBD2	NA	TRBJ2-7	TGTGCCAGCAGCTCTCATACTAGCGGGAGGTACGAGCAGTACTTC	CASSSHTSGRYEQYF
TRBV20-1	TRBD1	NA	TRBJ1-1	TGCAGTGCTGGGACAGCAACTTCCGAAGCTTTCTTT	CSAGTATSEAFF
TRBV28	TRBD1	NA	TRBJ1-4	TGTGCCAGCAGTACGCGGGACAGCTTTAATGAAAAACTGTTTTTT	CASSTRDSFNEKLFF
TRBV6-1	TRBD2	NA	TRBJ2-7	TGTGCCAGCAGTACCCCGGGACTAGCGGGACTCTACGAGCAGTACTTC	CASSTPGLAGLYEQYF
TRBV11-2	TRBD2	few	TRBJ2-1	TGTGCCAGCAGCGCAAGGGGCGGGGGGGCCTACAATGAGCAGTTCTTC	CASSARGGGAYNEQFF
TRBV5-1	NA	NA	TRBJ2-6	TGCGCCAGCAGGGACTCTGGGGCCAACGTCCTGACTTTC	CASRDSGANVLTF
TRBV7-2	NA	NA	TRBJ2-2	TGTGCCAGCAGCTTAGCGCGGATAGCGAAGAACACCGGGGAGCTGTTTTTT	CASSLARIAKNTGELFF
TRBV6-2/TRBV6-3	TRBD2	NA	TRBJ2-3	TGTGCCAGCAGTTACTTGGGGACTAGCCAAAACACAGATACGCAGTATTTT	CASSYLGTSQNTDTQYF
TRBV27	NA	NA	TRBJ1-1	TGTGCCAGCAGCCTACGGGGGAGGGGTGAAGCTTTCTTT	CASSLRGRGEAFF
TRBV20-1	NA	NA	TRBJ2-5	TGCAGTGCTAGAGATTGGGAGACAGAAGAGACCCAGTACTTC	CSARDWETEETQYF
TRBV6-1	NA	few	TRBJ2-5	TGTGCCAGCAGTACAAAAGAGACCCAGTACTTC	CASSTKETQYF
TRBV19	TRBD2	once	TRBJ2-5	TGTGCCAGTAGTGGGCCGACTAGCGGGAGGGTACAAGAGACCCAGTACTTC	CASSGPTSGRVQETQYF
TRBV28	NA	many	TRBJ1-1	TGTGCCAGCAGTTTGGGCGATGGGTACGCTGAAGCTTTCTTT	CASSLGDGYAEAFF
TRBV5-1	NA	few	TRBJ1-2	TGCGCCAGCAGCTTGGGTCTCGGGGAGGTATATGGCTACACCTTC	CASSLGLGEVYGYTF
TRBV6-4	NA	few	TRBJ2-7	TGTGCCAGCAGTTACCCGAGGGAGGGGGGGATATCCTACGAGCAGTACTTC	CASSYPREGGISYEQYF
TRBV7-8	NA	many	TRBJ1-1	TGTGCCAGCAGCTTATCGAGTCAGGTCGCAAGAGCTTTCTTT	CASSLSSQVARAFF
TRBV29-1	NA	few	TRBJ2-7	TGCAGCGTTGTCGATTCGGCGATCTACGAGCAGTACTTC	CSVVDSAIYEQYF
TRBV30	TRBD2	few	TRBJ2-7	TGTGCCTGGAGTCTTAGCGGGAGGGCCGTAAGAAACGAGCAGTACTTC	CAWSLSGRAVRNEQYF